The T cell receptor (beta chain) under discussion was sequenced for a study of T cells after yellow fever vaccination. Across the study: SMART-Seq v4 Ultra Low Input served to prepare low-cell-number fractions.

Details on this clonotype: What it recognizes is unknown.

Via MiXCR, TCRdb re-called the 5' RACE reads, giving one row per CDR3 protein. This repertoire shows hundreds of thousands of distinct CDR3 sequences, about 17% found once; its top ten account for 15% to 20%. Study-level results: Post-booster repertoires again held most primary-vaccination clones (roughly 95% CD4, roughly 88% CD8). Bulk-population clonotypes that are abundant could appear as contaminants in FACS-sorted repertoires.

V lost 4 bases to trimming and J lost 3 bases, with 10 bases between them. Looked up from germline, CDR1 is SGDLS and CDR2 is YYNGEE. The CDR3 extends over 13 amino acids. This sequence was found in a man aged 18 to 30 who received the YFV17D yellow fever vaccine. The sample was PBMCs, taken before the yellow fever booster vaccination. The V and J genes are TRBV9 and TRBJ1-1; D unresolved. CDR3 residues: CASSPRVHTEAFF. The CDR3 DNA follows: TGTGCCAGCAGCCCCCGGGTTCACACTGAAGCTTTCTTT.